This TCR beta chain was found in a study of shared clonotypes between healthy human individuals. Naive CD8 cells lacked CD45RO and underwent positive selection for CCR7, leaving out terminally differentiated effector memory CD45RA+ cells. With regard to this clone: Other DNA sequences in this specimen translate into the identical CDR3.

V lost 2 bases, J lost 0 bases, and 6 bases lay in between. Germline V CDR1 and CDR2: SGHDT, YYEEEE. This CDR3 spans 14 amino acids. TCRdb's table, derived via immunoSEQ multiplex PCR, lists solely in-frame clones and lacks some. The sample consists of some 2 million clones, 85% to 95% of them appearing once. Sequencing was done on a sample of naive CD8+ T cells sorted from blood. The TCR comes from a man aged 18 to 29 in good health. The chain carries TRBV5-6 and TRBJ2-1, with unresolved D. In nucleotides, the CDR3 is TGTGCCAGCAGCTTAGGAGTCTCCTACAATGAGCAGTTCTTC. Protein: CASSLGVSYNEQFF.